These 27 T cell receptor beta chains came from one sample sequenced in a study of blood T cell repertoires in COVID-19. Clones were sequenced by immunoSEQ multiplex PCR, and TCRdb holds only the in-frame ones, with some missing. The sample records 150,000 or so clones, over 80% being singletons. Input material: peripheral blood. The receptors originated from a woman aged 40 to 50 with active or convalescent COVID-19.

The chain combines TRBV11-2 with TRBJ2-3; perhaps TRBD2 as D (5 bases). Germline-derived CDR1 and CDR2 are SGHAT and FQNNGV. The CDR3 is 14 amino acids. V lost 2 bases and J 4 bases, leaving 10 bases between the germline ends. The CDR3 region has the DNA TGTGCCAGCAGCTTATGGGGAGCGGCAGATACGCAGTATTTT. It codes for CASSLWGAADTQYF.

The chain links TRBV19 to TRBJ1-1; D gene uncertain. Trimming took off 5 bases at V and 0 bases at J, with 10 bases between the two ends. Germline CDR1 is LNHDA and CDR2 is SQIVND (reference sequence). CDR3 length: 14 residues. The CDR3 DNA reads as TGTGCCAGTAGTCACCGGAGGATGAACACTGAAGCTTTCTTT. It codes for CASSHRRMNTEAFF.

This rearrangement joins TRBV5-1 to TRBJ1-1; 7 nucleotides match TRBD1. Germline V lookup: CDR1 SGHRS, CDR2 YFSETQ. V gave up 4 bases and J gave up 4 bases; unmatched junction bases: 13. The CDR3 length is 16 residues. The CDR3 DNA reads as TGCGCCAGCAGCGCCCGCACAGGGGTTCCAGGCACTGAAGCTTTCTTT. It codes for CASSARTGVPGTEAFF.

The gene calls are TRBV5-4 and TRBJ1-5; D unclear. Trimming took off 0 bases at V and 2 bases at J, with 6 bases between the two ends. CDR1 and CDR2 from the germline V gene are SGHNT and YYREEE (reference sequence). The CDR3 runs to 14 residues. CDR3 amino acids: CASSLDQGNQPQHF. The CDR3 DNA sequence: TGTGCCAGCAGCTTGGATCAGGGCAATCAGCCCCAGCATTTT.

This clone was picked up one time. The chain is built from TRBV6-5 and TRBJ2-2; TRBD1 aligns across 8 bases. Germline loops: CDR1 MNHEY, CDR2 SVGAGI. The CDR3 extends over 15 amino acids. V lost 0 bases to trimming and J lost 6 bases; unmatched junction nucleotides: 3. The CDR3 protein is CASSYSGQGAGELFF. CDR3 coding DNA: TGTGCCAGCAGTTACTCCGGACAGGGAGCCGGGGAGCTGTTTTTT.

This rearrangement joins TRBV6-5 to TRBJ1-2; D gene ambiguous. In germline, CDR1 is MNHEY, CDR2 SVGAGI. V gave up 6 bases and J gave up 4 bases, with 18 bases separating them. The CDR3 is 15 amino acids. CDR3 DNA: TGTGCCAGCAGATACAACAGTGTGGGGAGCTATGGCTACACCTTC. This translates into CASRYNSVGSYGYTF.

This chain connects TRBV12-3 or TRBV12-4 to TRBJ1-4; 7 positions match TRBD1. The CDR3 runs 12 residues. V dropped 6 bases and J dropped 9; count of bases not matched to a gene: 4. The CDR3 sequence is CASRLTGKKLFF. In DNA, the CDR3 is TGTGCCAGCAGATTGACAGGGAAAAAACTGTTTTTT.

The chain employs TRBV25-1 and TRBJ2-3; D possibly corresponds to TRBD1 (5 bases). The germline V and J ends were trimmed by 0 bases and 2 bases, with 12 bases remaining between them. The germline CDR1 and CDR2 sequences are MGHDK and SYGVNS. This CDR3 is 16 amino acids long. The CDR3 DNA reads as TGTGCCAGCAGTGAATATAGGGCAGGGAACACAGATACGCAGTATTTT. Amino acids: CASSEYRAGNTDTQYF. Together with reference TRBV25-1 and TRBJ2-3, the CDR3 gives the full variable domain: EADIYQTPRYLVIGTGKKITLECSQTMGHDKMYWYQQDPGMELHLIHYSYGVNSTEKGDLSSESTVSRIRTEHFPLTLESARPSHTSQYLCASSEYRAGNTDTQYFGPGTRLTVL.

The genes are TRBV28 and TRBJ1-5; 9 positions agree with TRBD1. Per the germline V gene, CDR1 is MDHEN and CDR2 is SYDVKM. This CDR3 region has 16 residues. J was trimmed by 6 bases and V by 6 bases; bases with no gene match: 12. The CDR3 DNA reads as TGTGCCAGCAGAAGATGGGACAGGGTAATGAGTCAGCCCCAGCATTTT. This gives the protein CASRRWDRVMSQPQHF.

CDR3 bases: TGTGCCAGCAGCTCTGCTGGGACTAGCTCCTACAATGAGCAGTTCTTC. Translating it yields CASSSAGTSSYNEQFF. This sequence joins TRBV7-2 and TRBJ2-1; the match to TRBD2 covers 8 bases. Losses at the gene ends were 4 bases for V and 0 bases for J; bases not matched to a gene: 5. CDR3 length equals 16 residues. Germline lookup yields CDR1 SGHTA and CDR2 FQGNSA.

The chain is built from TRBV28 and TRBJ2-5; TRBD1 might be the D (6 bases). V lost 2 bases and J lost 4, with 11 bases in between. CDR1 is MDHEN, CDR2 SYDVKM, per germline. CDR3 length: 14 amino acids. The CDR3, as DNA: TGTGCCAGCAGTTTACAGGGGATCCCAGAGACCCAGTACTTC. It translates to CASSLQGIPETQYF.

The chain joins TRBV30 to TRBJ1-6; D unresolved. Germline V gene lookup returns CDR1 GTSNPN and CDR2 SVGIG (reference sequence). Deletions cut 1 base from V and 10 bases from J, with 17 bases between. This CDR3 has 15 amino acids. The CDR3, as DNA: TGTGCCTGGAGTGCCTCAATATCCGGGTGGTCACCCCTCCACTTT. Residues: CAWSASISGWSPLHF.

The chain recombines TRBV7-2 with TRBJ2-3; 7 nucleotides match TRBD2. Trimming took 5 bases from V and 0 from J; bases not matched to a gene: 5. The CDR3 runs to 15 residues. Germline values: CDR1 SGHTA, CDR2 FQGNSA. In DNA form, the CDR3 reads TGTGCCAGCAGCCTCCCTAGCGGTAGCACAGATACGCAGTATTTT. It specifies CASSLPSGSTDTQYF.

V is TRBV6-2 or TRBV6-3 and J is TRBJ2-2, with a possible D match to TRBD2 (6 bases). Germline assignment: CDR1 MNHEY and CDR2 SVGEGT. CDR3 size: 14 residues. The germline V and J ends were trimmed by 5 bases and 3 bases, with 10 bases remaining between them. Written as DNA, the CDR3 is TGTGCCAGCAGTCGGGACTCACACACCGGGGAGCTGTTTTTT. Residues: CASSRDSHTGELFF.

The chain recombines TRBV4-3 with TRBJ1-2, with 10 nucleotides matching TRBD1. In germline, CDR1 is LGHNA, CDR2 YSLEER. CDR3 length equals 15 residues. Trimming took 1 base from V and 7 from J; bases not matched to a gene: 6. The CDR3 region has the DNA TGCGCCAGCAGCCAAGCTGACAGGGGGCTTGTTGGCTACACCTTC. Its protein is CASSQADRGLVGYTF.

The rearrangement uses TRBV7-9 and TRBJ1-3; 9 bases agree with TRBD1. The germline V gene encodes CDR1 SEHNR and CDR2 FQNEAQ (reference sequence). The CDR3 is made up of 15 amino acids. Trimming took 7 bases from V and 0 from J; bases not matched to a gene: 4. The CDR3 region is CASTKTGGSGNTIYF. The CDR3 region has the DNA TGTGCCAGCACCAAGACAGGGGGCTCTGGAAACACCATATATTTT.

DNA for the CDR3: TGTGCCAGCAGCTCCATATACCTGAGCTCCTACAATGAGCAGTTCTTC. This sequence encodes CASSSIYLSSYNEQFF. The J gene is TRBJ2-1, the V gene TRBV7-2, with unresolved D. Germline-derived CDR1 and CDR2 are SGHTA and FQGNSA. This CDR3 is 16 amino acids long. The ends were cut back, 4 bases at V and 0 bases at J, with 13 bases in the middle. The full variable domain, in which reference TRBV7-2 and TRBJ2-1 provide the parts outside the CDR3, is GAGVSQSPSNKVTEKGKDVELRCDPISGHTALYWYRQSLGQGLEFLIYFQGNSAPDKSGLPSDRFSAERTGGSVSTLTIQRTQQEDSAVYLCASSSIYLSSYNEQFFGPGTRLTVL.

This chain's CDR3 is CASIPWTSQETQYF. Here the CDR3 DNA reads TGTGCCAGCATCCCCTGGACTAGCCAAGAGACCCAGTACTTC. V gene TRBV2 combines with J gene TRBJ2-5, with 7 bases identical to TRBD2. The CDR3 is made up of 14 amino acids. The germline gives CDR1 SNHLY, CDR2 FYNNEI. V trimming: 7 bases; J trimming: 1 base; junction bases outside the gene matches: 6.

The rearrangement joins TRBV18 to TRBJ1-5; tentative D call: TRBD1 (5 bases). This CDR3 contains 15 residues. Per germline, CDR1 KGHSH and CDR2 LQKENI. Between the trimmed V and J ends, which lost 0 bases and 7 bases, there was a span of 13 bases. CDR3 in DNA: TGTGCCAGCTCACCACCGGCCCTCGGGGGACAGCCCCAGCATTTT. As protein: CASSPPALGGQPQHF.

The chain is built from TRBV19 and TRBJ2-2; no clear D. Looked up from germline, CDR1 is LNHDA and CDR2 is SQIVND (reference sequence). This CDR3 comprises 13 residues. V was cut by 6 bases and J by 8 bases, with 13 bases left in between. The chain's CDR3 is CASSTDLEGELFF. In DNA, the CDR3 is TGTGCCAGTAGCACAGATTTGGAAGGGGAGCTGTTTTTT.

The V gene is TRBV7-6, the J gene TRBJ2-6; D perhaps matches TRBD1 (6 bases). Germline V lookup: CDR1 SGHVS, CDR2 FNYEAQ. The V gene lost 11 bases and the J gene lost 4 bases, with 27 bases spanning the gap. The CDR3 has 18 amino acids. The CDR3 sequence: CASTKQPRGTAGANVLTF. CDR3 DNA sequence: TGTGCCTCGACGAAGCAGCCTAGGGGGACGGCCGGGGCCAACGTCCTGACTTTC.

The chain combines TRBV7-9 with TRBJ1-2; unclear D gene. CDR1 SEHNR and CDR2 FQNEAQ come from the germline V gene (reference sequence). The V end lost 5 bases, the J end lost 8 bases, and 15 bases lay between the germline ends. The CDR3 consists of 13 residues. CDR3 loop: CASSPEGIGGYTF. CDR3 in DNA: TGTGCCAGCAGCCCGGAGGGCATCGGGGGCTACACCTTC.

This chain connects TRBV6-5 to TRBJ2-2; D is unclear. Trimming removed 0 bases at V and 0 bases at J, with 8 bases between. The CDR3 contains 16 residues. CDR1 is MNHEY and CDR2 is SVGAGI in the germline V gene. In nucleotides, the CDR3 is TGTGCCAGCAGTTACTCGAAACAGTCGAACACCGGGGAGCTGTTTTTT. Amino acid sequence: CASSYSKQSNTGELFF.

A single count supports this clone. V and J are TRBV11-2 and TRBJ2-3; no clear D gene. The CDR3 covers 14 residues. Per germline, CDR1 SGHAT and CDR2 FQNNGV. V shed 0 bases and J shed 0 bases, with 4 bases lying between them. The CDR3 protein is CASSLESSTDTQYF. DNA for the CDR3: TGTGCCAGCAGCTTAGAATCTAGCACAGATACGCAGTATTTT.

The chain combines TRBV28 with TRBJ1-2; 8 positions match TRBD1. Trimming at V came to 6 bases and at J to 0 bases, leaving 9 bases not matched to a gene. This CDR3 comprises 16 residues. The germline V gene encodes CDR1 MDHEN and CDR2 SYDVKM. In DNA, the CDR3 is TGTGCCAGCAGGACAGGACAGGGCCAACCTAACTATGGCTACACCTTC. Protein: CASRTGQGQPNYGYTF.

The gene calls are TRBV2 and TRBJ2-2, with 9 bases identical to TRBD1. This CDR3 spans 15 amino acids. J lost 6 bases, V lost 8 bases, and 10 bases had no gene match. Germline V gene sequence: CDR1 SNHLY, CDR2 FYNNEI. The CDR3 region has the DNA TGTGCCAGCTCCGGCCGACAGGGGGGGGCCGGGGAGCTGTTTTTT. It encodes CASSGRQGGAGELFF.

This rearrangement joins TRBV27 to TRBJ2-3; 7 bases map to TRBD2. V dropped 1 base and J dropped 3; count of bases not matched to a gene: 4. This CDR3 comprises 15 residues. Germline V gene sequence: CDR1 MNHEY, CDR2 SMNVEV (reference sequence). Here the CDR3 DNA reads TGTGCCAGCAGTTTATGGGGGGGAGGGACAGATACGCAGTATTTT. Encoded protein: CASSLWGGGTDTQYF.